This passage covers 26 T cell receptor beta chains from one sample sequenced in a study of T cell repertoires in cytomegalovirus infection. TCRdb processed the reads anew with MiXCR; each CDR3 protein has one entry. The table has about 360,000 distinct CDR3 sequences, over 15% seen once. The source material was PBMCs. The receptors stem from a human donor in good health (CMV status not recorded). Some clones in this sample may be carry-over from other donors' samples.

This clonotype was seen a handful of times. In nucleotides, the CDR3 is TGTGCCAGCAGCGCGGTGGATACGCAGTATTTT. It yields the protein CASSAVDTQYF. The V gene is TRBV6-5, the J gene TRBJ2-3; no reliable D call. V lost 6 bases and J 6 bases, leaving 7 bases between the germline ends. The CDR3 is made up of 11 amino acids. Germline V gene lookup returns CDR1 MNHEY and CDR2 SVGAGI.

This clonotype was counted ten times or more. V is TRBV10-3 and J is TRBJ2-1; D call uncertain. Per germline, CDR1 ENHRY and CDR2 SYGVKD. Trimming took 6 bases from V and 7 from J, leaving 13 bases between them. The CDR3 runs 13 residues. The CDR3 region is CAIRAEVINEQFF. CDR3 in DNA: TGTGCCATCAGAGCAGAGGTTATAAATGAGCAGTTCTTC.

In this sample, this clonotype turned up many times. This chain links TRBV7-2 with TRBJ1-6, with D maybe TRBD1 (5 bases). From germline, CDR1 is SGHTA and CDR2 FQGNSA. The length of the CDR3 is 15 residues. Trimming removed 5 bases at V and 1 base at J, with 9 bases between. CDR3 in amino acids: CASSDRRSYNSPLHF. The CDR3 DNA is TGTGCCAGCAGCGACAGAAGATCCTATAATTCACCCCTCCACTTT.

There are a few counts of this clonotype. The rearrangement links TRBV7-4 to TRBJ2-1; a possible D gene is TRBD2 (7 bases). Germline V gene lookup returns CDR1 SGHVT and CDR2 SQSDAQ. This CDR3 has 14 residues. Trimming took 8 bases from V and 2 from J, leaving 13 bases between them. CDR3 coding DNA: TGTGCCAGCCTGACGGGGGGCGCCTACAATGAGCAGTTCTTC. It specifies CASLTGGAYNEQFF.

This clonotype has a count of ten or more. The chain uses TRBV12-3 or TRBV12-4 and TRBJ2-5; D could derive from TRBD1 or TRBD2 (5 bases each). The CDR3 runs 14 residues. V gave up 5 bases and J gave up 1 base, with 11 bases separating them. The CDR3 here is CASSPPGAQETQYF. The CDR3 DNA follows: TGTGCCAGCAGTCCCCCCGGGGCCCAAGAGACCCAGTACTTC.

V is TRBV6-4 and J is TRBJ2-4; D not resolved. This CDR3 region has 10 residues. In germline, CDR1 is MRHNA, CDR2 SNTAGT. Trimming stripped 5 bases from V and 6 bases from J, with 2 bases between. The CDR3 here is CASSLNIQYF. CDR3 nucleotides: TGTGCCAGCAGTTTAAACATTCAGTACTTC.

This clonotype has ten or more counts. The chain links TRBV7-8 to TRBJ1-2, with 7 bases that match TRBD1. This CDR3 is 15 amino acids long. The V and J ends lost 5 bases and 6 bases, in that order; junction bases with no gene match: 12. Germline loops: CDR1 SGHVS, CDR2 FQNEAQ. CDR3 nucleotide sequence: TGTGCCAGCAGCCTGACAGACAGGGCACTCAATGGCTACACCTTC. As protein: CASSLTDRALNGYTF.

The chain has TRBV5-3 and TRBJ1-1; D remains ambiguous. TRBV5-3 carries the ORF label, with uncertain function. V was trimmed by 8 bases and J by 2 bases, leaving 13 bases between them. The CDR3 has 13 residues. For the CDR3, the DNA is TGTGCCAGCAGCGCGGGGTTTAACACTGAAGCTTTCTTT. Amino acid sequence: CASSAGFNTEAFF.

This chain connects TRBV6-2 or TRBV6-3 to TRBJ2-2; 13 positions agree with TRBD2. V dropped 6 bases and J dropped 8; count of bases not matched to a gene: 6. Germline assignment: CDR1 MNHEY and CDR2 SVGEGT. This CDR3 region has 15 residues. The CDR3, as DNA: TGTGCCAGCAGAAGGACTAGCGGGAGAGTAGGGGAGCTGTTTTTT. This encodes CASRRTSGRVGELFF.

A few counts support this clonotype. V and J are TRBV20-1 and TRBJ2-5; D is uncertain. Between the trimmed V and J ends, which lost 0 bases and 2 bases, there was a span of 10 bases. This CDR3 is 14 amino acids long. Germline V gene lookup returns CDR1 DFQATT and CDR2 SNEGSKA (reference sequence). The CDR3 DNA reads as TGCAGTGCTAGAGATCGTAGGATTCAAGAGACCCAGTACTTC. Protein sequence: CSARDRRIQETQYF.

This clonotype was detected ten times or more. The chain employs TRBV6-1 and TRBJ2-1, with 12 positions matching TRBD1. V lost 10 bases, J lost 6 bases, and 13 bases stayed unmatched. CDR1 and CDR2 from the germline V gene are MNHNS and SASEGT. The CDR3 consists of 16 residues. CDR3 sequence reads: CAIDFPPGQGANEQFF. DNA for the CDR3: TGTGCCATAGACTTTCCCCCGGGACAGGGGGCCAATGAGCAGTTCTTC.

This clonotype occurred a few times. The V gene is TRBV12-3 or TRBV12-4, the J gene TRBJ2-2, with unresolved D. CDR3 length: 14 residues. V lost 3 bases and J lost 4, with 9 bases in between. The CDR3, as DNA: TGTGCCAGCAGTTTGATCGGTGTCACCGGGGAGCTGTTTTTT. Encoded protein: CASSLIGVTGELFF.

This clonotype showed up many times. The V gene is TRBV7-8, the J gene TRBJ2-1; 7 nucleotides align to TRBD2. CDR1 SGHVS and CDR2 FQNEAQ come from the germline V gene. The CDR3 is made up of 15 amino acids. The ends lost 8 bases at V and 6 bases at J; junction bases unmatched: 13. The CDR3 DNA reads TGTGCCAGCCTAACCGGGACTAACCGGGCCAATGAGCAGTTCTTC. Its translation is CASLTGTNRANEQFF. The complete variable domain, with remaining parts taken from reference TRBV7-8 and TRBJ2-1, reads GAGVSQSPRYKVAKRGQDVALRCDPISGHVSLFWYQQALGQGPEFLTYFQNEAQLDKSGLPSDRFFAERPEGSVSTLKIQRTQQEDSAVYLCASLTGTNRANEQFFGPGTRLTVL.

The genes are TRBV20-1 and TRBJ2-1; TRBD1 aligns across 9 bases. This CDR3 contains 14 residues. The germline CDR1 and CDR2 sequences are DFQATT and SNEGSKA (reference sequence). Trimming removed 5 bases from V and 6 bases from J; junction bases left unmatched: 8. The CDR3 loop reads CSARLTGGTNEQFF. DNA of the CDR3: TGCAGTGCTCGCTTGACAGGGGGGACCAATGAGCAGTTCTTC.

The sample holds many counts of this clonotype. This chain connects TRBV7-2 to TRBJ2-1; D may be TRBD2 (5 bases). Deletions cut 3 bases from V and 8 bases from J, with 8 bases between. The CDR3 runs 12 residues. Germline V gene data show CDR1 as SGHTA and CDR2 as FQGNSA. As DNA, the CDR3 is TGTGCCAGCAGCTTTGGTAGCGATGAGCAGTTCTTC. As protein: CASSFGSDEQFF.

This clonotype was observed a single time. V usage is TRBV2 and J usage is TRBJ1-2, with TRBD1 matching 7 bases. The CDR3 length is 15 residues. Germline-derived CDR1 and CDR2 are SNHLY and FYNNEI. The trim removed 8 bases at V and 2 bases at J, leaving 11 bases unmatched. The CDR3 DNA sequence: TGTGCCAGCCACGCTGACAGGGCGGTCAACTATGGCTACACCTTC. Protein sequence: CASHADRAVNYGYTF.

The V call is TRBV7-9, the J call TRBJ2-7; no clear D gene. Trimming took off 4 bases at V and 3 bases at J, with 10 bases between the two ends. Per the germline V gene, CDR1 is SEHNR and CDR2 is FQNEAQ (reference sequence). The CDR3 runs 13 residues. CDR3 in amino acids: CASSSGFIYEQYF. CDR3 bases: TGTGCCAGCAGCTCTGGATTCATCTACGAGCAGTACTTC.

This clonotype was seen more than once but under ten times. The chain recombines TRBV27 with TRBJ2-7, with TRBD2 matching over 7 bases. The CDR3 runs 15 residues. Per the germline V gene, CDR1 is MNHEY and CDR2 is SMNVEV (reference sequence). After removal of 4 bases from V and 9 bases from J, the junction contained 15 bases not matched to a gene. Written as DNA, the CDR3 is TGTGCCAGCAGTTCCCGACGGGACTACCCTTGGGGGCAGTACTTC. Encoded protein: CASSSRRDYPWGQYF.

In its sample, this clonotype was seen a few times. Written as DNA, the CDR3 is TGTGCCAGCAGTGAAGCGCCCGGGACAGGGGGAGTCGAGCAGTTCTTC. It encodes CASSEAPGTGGVEQFF. The chain has TRBV6-1 and TRBJ2-1; 11 nucleotides match TRBD1. The CDR3 runs 16 residues. The germline gives CDR1 MNHNS, CDR2 SASEGT. Trimming at V came to 0 bases and at J to 10 bases, leaving 8 bases not matched to a gene.

This clonotype was seen at least ten times. V gene TRBV11-2 combines with J gene TRBJ1-3; D gene ambiguous. CDR1 and CDR2 from the germline V gene are SGHAT and FQNNGV. This CDR3 has 17 amino acids. Trimming shortened V by 8 bases and J by 0 bases, and 20 bases separated the two germline ends. CDR3 region: CASRQSGQIRSGNTIYF. CDR3 nucleotide sequence: TGTGCCAGCCGCCAGAGTGGGCAGATTCGCTCTGGAAACACCATATATTTT.

This clonotype was picked up many times. CDR3 amino acids: CASSQDWRDSNQPQHF. The CDR3 bases are TGCGCCAGCAGCCAAGACTGGCGGGATAGCAATCAGCCCCAGCATTTT. V is TRBV4-1 and J is TRBJ1-5; the D is unclear. The germline V and J ends were trimmed by 0 bases and 0 bases, with 9 bases remaining between them. Germline values: CDR1 MGHRA, CDR2 YSYEKL. CDR3 size: 16 residues.

This clonotype was counted many times. The chain combines TRBV7-2 with TRBJ2-1; unclear D gene. Germline V gene lookup returns CDR1 SGHTA and CDR2 FQGNSA. V was shortened by 5 bases and J by 0 bases, with 17 bases between the two germline ends. The CDR3 consists of 17 residues. The CDR3 protein is CASSHFGVLSSYNEQFF. CDR3 bases: TGTGCCAGCAGCCACTTCGGCGTCTTAAGCTCCTACAATGAGCAGTTCTTC. Based on the CDR3 plus reference TRBV7-2 and TRBJ2-1, the full variable domain is GAGVSQSPSNKVTEKGKDVELRCDPISGHTALYWYRQSLGQGLEFLIYFQGNSAPDKSGLPSDRFSAERTGGSVSTLTIQRTQQEDSAVYLCASSHFGVLSSYNEQFFGPGTRLTVL.

V gene TRBV10-3 combines with J gene TRBJ2-4; TRBD2 matches at 7 bases. The CDR3 spans 13 residues. CDR1 is ENHRY and CDR2 is SYGVKD in the germline V gene. The V and J ends lost 3 bases and 15 bases, in that order; junction bases with no gene match: 11. In DNA, the CDR3 is TGTGCCATCAGTGACGCTCCCGGGACTACCCCGTACTTC. Protein: CAISDAPGTTPYF.

This chain uses TRBV12-3 or TRBV12-4 with TRBJ1-1; 7 bases agree with TRBD1. The CDR3 loop spans 12 amino acids. Trimming cost V 1 base and J 10 bases; bases outside gene matches: 3. The CDR3 DNA follows: TGTGCCAGCAGTTTAGAAACAGGGGCAGCTTTCTTT. It yields the protein CASSLETGAAFF.

This clonotype occurred many times. The rearrangement uses TRBV4-1 and TRBJ1-3; tentatively, D is TRBD1 (5 bases). The CDR3 extends over 17 amino acids. Germline lookup yields CDR1 MGHRA and CDR2 YSYEKL. V was shortened by 4 bases and J by 0 bases, with 16 bases between the two germline ends. The CDR3 DNA reads as TGCGCCAGCAGCCTCGGCCCGGCAGGGACCTCTGGAAACACCATATATTTT. It yields the protein CASSLGPAGTSGNTIYF.

In this sample, this clonotype turned up a few times. V and J are TRBV3-1 and TRBJ2-2; D is unclear. Germline CDR1 reads LGHDT; CDR2 reads YNNKEL (reference sequence). V shed 1 base and J shed 8 bases, with 11 bases lying between them. CDR3 length: 14 residues. The CDR3 region has the DNA TGTGCCAGCAGCCAAGCGCGGTTCGCTGGGGAGCTGTTTTTT. Its protein is CASSQARFAGELFF. The full variable domain, rest sourced from reference TRBV3-1 and TRBJ2-2, is DTAVSQTPKYLVTQMGNDKSIKCEQNLGHDTMYWYKQDSKKFLKIMFSYNNKELIINETVPNRFSPKSPDKAHLNLHINSLELGDSAVYFCASSQARFAGELFFGEGSRLTVL.